This T cell receptor (beta chain) stems from a study of cytomegalovirus exposure and HLA in healthy donors. Study-wide findings and caveats: Cytomegalovirus-associated status was assigned to 150 to 200 TCR beta chains. Generally TCR sequences proved uncommon, though certain public TCRs appeared in numerous donors. Excluded were some V segments that proved indistinguishable, including TRBV6-2 and TRBV6-3. For most TCR beta V segments, an earlier analysis put the productive rate at about 87% or about 30% of the time.

Primers: 60 Vbeta forward and 13 Jbeta reverse. Clones were sequenced by immunoSEQ multiplex PCR, and TCRdb holds only the in-frame ones, with some missing. This sample has roughly 150,000 clones, with 76% found just once. CDR3 size: 14 residues. In germline, CDR1 is SGHTA, CDR2 FQGNSA. V dropped 4 bases and J dropped 5; count of bases not matched to a gene: 7. A word on this clone: Its cognate antigen is unknown.

V gene TRBV7-2 combines with J gene TRBJ2-5; 7 bases match TRBD1. The TCR was taken from a man between 35 and 55 years old in good health and CMV-seronegative. The specimen was PBMCs. The CDR3 reads CASSSTTGLETQYF. CDR3 in DNA: TGTGCCAGCAGCTCCACGACAGGGCTCGAGACCCAGTACTTC.